Included here is one T cell receptor (beta chain) sequence, with context. Its antigen is still unknown. The primer mix had 60 V beta and 13 J beta primers. Using immunoSEQ multiplex PCR, the repertoire was profiled, and TCRdb retains in-frame clones only, with some absent. The table shows 50,000 to 60,000 clones, with roughly four fifths occurring only once. J lost 3 bases, V lost 4 bases, and 4 bases had no gene match. Germline assignment: CDR1 SGHAT and CDR2 FQNNGV. The length of the CDR3 is 14 residues. The entry originates in a study of glioma-infiltrating T cells after dendritic cell vaccination. Study-level background: The vaccine used monocyte-derived dendritic cells pulsed overnight with autologous tumor lysate. Whole-study findings and limits: Survival was not directly related to TCR clonality in these patients.

Time point denoted: after dendritic cell vaccination, including at tumor progression/relapse. PBMC were collected before vaccination, two weeks after the third vaccination, and at progression. The sequence came from a human donor with glioblastoma. This sample comprised blood, obtained after dendritic cell vaccination. This chain uses TRBV11-2 with TRBJ2-7; 9 bases are shared with TRBD2. The CDR3 sequence: CASSSLAGLYEQYF. CDR3 DNA: TGTGCCAGCAGCTCACTAGCGGGTCTCTACGAGCAGTACTTC.